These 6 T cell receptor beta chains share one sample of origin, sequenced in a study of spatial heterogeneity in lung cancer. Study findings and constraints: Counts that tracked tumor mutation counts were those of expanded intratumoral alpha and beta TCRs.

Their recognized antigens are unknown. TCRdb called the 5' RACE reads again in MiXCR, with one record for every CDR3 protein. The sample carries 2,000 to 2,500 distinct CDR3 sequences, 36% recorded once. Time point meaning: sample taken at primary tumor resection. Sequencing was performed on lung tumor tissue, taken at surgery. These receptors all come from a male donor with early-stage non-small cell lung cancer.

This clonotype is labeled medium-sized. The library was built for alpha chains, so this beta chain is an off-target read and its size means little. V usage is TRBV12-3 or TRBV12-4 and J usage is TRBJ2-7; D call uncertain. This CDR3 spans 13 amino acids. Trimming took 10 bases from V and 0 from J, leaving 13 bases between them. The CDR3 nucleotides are TGTGCCACGCGTCCCCAGAGCTCCTACGAGCAGTACTTC. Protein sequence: CATRPQSSYEQYF.

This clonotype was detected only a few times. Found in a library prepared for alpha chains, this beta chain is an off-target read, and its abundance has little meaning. CDR3 protein: CATSDPTGRYNEQFF. The DNA of the CDR3 is TGTGCCACCAGTGATCCGACTGGAAGATACAATGAGCAGTTCTTC. The chain joins TRBV24-1 to TRBJ2-1; D unclear. Trimming took 3 bases from V and 4 from J, leaving 12 bases between them. Germline V gene data show CDR1 as KGHDR and CDR2 as SFDVKD. This CDR3 is 15 amino acids long.

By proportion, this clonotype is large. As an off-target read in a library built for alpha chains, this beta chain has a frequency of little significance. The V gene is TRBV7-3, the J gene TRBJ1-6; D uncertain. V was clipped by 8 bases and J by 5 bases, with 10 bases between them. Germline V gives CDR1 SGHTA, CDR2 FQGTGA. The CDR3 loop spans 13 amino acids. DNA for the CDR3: TGTGCCAGCGCGACACAAAATAATTCACCCCTCCACTTT. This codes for CASATQNNSPLHF.

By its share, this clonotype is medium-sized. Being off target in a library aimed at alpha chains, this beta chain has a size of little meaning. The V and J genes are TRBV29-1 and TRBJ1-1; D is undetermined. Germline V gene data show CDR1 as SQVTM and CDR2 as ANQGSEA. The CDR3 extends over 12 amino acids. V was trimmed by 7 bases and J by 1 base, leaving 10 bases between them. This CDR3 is CSGTYTNTEAFF. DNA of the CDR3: TGCAGCGGTACATACACGAACACTGAAGCTTTCTTT.

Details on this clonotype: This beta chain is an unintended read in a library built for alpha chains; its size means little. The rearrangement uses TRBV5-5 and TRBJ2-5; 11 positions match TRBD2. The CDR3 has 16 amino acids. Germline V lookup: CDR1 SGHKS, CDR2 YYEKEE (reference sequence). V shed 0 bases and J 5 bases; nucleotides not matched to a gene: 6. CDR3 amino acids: CASSLELAGGRETQYF. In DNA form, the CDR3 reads TGTGCCAGCAGCTTGGAGCTAGCGGGAGGAAGGGAGACCCAGTACTTC.

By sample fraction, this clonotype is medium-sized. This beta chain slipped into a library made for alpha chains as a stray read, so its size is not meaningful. The CDR3 loop reads CASSVQGTDTQYF. The CDR3 bases are TGTGCCAGCAGCGTACAGGGTACAGATACGCAGTATTTT. The rearrangement links TRBV9 to TRBJ2-3; TRBD1 might be the D (5 bases). The length of the CDR3 is 13 residues. The V end lost 1 base, the J end lost 3 bases, and 6 bases lay between the germline ends. Germline lookup yields CDR1 SGDLS and CDR2 YYNGEE.